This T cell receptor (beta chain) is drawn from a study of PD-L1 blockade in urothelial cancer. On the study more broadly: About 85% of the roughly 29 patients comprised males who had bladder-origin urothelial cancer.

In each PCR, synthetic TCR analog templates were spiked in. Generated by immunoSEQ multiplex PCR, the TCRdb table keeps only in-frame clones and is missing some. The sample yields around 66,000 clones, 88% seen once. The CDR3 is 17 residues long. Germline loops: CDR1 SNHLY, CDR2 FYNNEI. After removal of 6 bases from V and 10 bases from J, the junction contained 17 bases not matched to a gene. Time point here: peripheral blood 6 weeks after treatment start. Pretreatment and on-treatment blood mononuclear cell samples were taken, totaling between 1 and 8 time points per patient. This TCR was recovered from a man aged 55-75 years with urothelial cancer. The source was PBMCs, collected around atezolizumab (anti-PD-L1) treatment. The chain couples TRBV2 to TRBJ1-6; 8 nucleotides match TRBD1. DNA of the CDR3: TGTGCCAGCAGACGAGAACCCGGACAGGGAAGAAAATCACCCCTCCACTTT. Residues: CASRREPGQGRKSPLHF.